A single sample is the source of the 30 T cell receptor beta chains below, sequenced in a study of CD8+ T cells in alopecia areata. RNA, once extracted, was reverse transcribed into cDNA for use as the sequencing template. The protocol was immunoSEQ multiplex PCR, while the TCRdb copy is restricted to in-frame clones and leaves out a portion. The table lists 170,000 or so clones, roughly 62% of them singletons. Regarding treatment: oral pan-JAK inhibitor, 5-10 mg twice daily. The sequenced sample was CD8+ T cells sorted from blood, obtained at week 24, from a patient treated with tofacitinib. Receptor source: a human donor with alopecia areata.

This rearrangement joins TRBV7-2 to TRBJ2-1; TRBD1 matches at 7 bases. Looked up from germline, CDR1 is SGHTA and CDR2 is FQGNSA. V was pared by 3 bases and J by 0 bases, with 5 bases of the junction left unmatched. The CDR3 covers 16 residues. The CDR3 nucleotides read TGTGCCAGCAGCTTGCAGGACAGGAGCTCCTACAATGAGCAGTTCTTC. Encoded protein: CASSLQDRSSYNEQFF.

In nucleotides, the CDR3 is TGCAGCGTCTACATCTTTCGGGTCAGGAACTACGAGCAGTACTTC. Its protein product is CSVYIFRVRNYEQYF. The gene calls are TRBV29-1 and TRBJ2-7; D not resolved. Germline CDR1 and CDR2: SQVTM and ANQGSEA. The CDR3 runs 15 residues. The ends were cut back, 6 bases at V and 3 bases at J, with 21 bases in the middle.

V and J are TRBV13 and TRBJ2-7; the match to TRBD2 covers 13 bases. Germline assignment: CDR1 PRHDT and CDR2 FYEKMQ (reference sequence). The V gene end was trimmed by 5 bases and the J gene end by 3 bases; junction bases not matched to a gene: 19. The CDR3 spans 20 residues. CDR3 sequence reads: CASSPTGLAGNTGVRYEQYF. The CDR3 bases are TGTGCCAGCAGCCCTACGGGACTAGCGGGGAATACAGGGGTGCGCTACGAGCAGTACTTC.

This sequence joins TRBV20-1 and TRBJ1-1; D uncertain. CDR1 and CDR2 from the germline V gene are DFQATT and SNEGSKA (reference sequence). CDR3 length equals 11 residues. V gave up 8 bases and J gave up 0 bases, with 7 bases separating them. DNA for the CDR3: TGCAGTTCACTTATGAACACTGAAGCTTTCTTT. Its translation: CSSLMNTEAFF.

There are a few counts of this clone. The gene calls are TRBV13 and TRBJ2-4, with D hard to call. In germline, CDR1 is PRHDT, CDR2 FYEKMQ (reference sequence). V gave up 6 bases and J gave up 4 bases, with 13 bases separating them. The CDR3 runs 14 residues. The CDR3 reads CASSDSDGKNIQYF. The CDR3, as DNA: TGTGCCAGCAGTGACTCAGATGGGAAAAACATTCAGTACTTC.

In nucleotides, the CDR3 is TGTGCCTGGAGTGTCGAGACACCCCTCCACTTT. This translates into CAWSVETPLHF. The rearrangement links TRBV30 to TRBJ1-6; D gene unclear. The germline CDR1 and CDR2 sequences are GTSNPN and SVGIG (reference sequence). Trimming shortened V by 0 bases and J by 11 bases, and 5 bases separated the two germline ends. CDR3 size: 11 residues.

The chain recombines TRBV5-1 with TRBJ1-2, with TRBD1 matching over 10 bases. The V gene's germline CDR1 is SGHRS and CDR2 YFSETQ. V shed 1 base, J shed 9 bases, and the junction held 3 bases outside the gene matches. The CDR3 is made up of 13 amino acids. This CDR3 reads CASSLRDRGRYTF. For the CDR3, the DNA is TGCGCCAGCAGCTTGCGGGACAGGGGACGCTACACCTTC.

Turning to this clone: The same CDR3 also results from other DNA sequences found in this sample. The chain uses TRBV20-1 and TRBJ2-7; D ambiguous. Germline CDR1 reads DFQATT; CDR2 reads SNEGSKA (reference sequence). The CDR3 has 11 amino acids. The V gene lost 0 bases and the J gene lost 3 bases, with 3 bases spanning the gap. In DNA, the CDR3 is TGCAGTGCTAGAGAGGGCTACGAGCAGTACTTC. Translated: CSAREGYEQYF.

The chain links TRBV27 to TRBJ2-1, with TRBD2 matching over 10 bases. This CDR3 region has 16 residues. CDR1 and CDR2 (germline): MNHEY, SMNVEV (reference sequence). Losses at the gene ends were 6 bases for V and 4 bases for J; bases not matched to a gene: 9. The CDR3 reads CASSQFRLAGYNEQFF. The CDR3 nucleotides read TGTGCCAGCAGCCAATTTCGACTAGCGGGTTACAATGAGCAGTTCTTC.

The rearrangement links TRBV10-3 to TRBJ2-5; D is ambiguous. Per germline, CDR1 ENHRY and CDR2 SYGVKD. Trimming took 3 bases from V and 4 from J, leaving 3 bases between them. The CDR3 totals 11 residues. The CDR3 protein is CAISEGETQYF. In nucleotides, the CDR3 is TGTGCCATCAGTGAAGGAGAGACCCAGTACTTC.

As concerns this clone: Other DNA sequences in the sample encode the same CDR3. The chain has TRBV11-2 and TRBJ2-2; no reliable D call. Germline CDR1 is SGHAT and CDR2 is FQNNGV. Between the trimmed V and J ends, which lost 3 bases and 4 bases, there was a span of 3 bases. The CDR3 has 12 amino acids. CDR3: CASSFGTGELFF. CDR3 DNA sequence: TGTGCCAGCAGCTTCGGCACCGGGGAGCTGTTTTTT.

The V gene is TRBV13, the J gene TRBJ1-2; D is perhaps TRBD1 (5 bases). The ends were cut back, 0 bases at V and 6 bases at J, with 8 bases in the middle. Germline V lookup: CDR1 PRHDT, CDR2 FYEKMQ (reference sequence). The CDR3 length is 13 residues. This CDR3 is CASSLGRGDGYTF. The DNA for the CDR3 is TGTGCCAGCAGCTTAGGGCGGGGCGATGGCTACACCTTC.

This clone was detected only a few times. The V gene is TRBV25-1, the J gene TRBJ2-2; 9 bases match TRBD2. The CDR3 is made up of 16 amino acids. CDR1 and CDR2 (germline): MGHDK, SYGVNS. V trimming: 6 bases; J trimming: 2 bases; junction bases outside the gene matches: 7. The CDR3 loop reads CASRASGEVNTGELFF. For the CDR3, the DNA is TGTGCCAGCAGAGCTAGCGGGGAGGTAAACACCGGGGAGCTGTTTTTT.

This clone was counted once. For the CDR3, the DNA is TGTGCCAGCAGAGGTAGCGGGGGGGCCATAGATACGCAGTATTTT. Encoded protein: CASRGSGGAIDTQYF. The chain carries TRBV9 and TRBJ2-3; TRBD2 matches 11 bases. Germline V gene sequence: CDR1 SGDLS, CDR2 YYNGEE. CDR3 length: 15 amino acids. The V gene end was trimmed by 5 bases and the J gene end by 5 bases; junction bases not matched to a gene: 7. The full variable domain, in which reference TRBV9 and TRBJ2-3 provide the parts outside the CDR3, is DSGVTQTPKHLITATGQRVTLRCSPRSGDLSVYWYQQSLDQGLQFLIQYYNGEERAKGNILERFSAQQFPDLHSELNLSSLELGDSALYFCASRGSGGAIDTQYFGPGTRLTVL.

This rearrangement joins TRBV27 to TRBJ2-5; 7 bases match TRBD1. With 3 bases clipped from V and 1 base from J, the junction kept 2 bases outside the gene matches. The CDR3 is 14 amino acids. In germline, CDR1 is MNHEY, CDR2 SMNVEV (reference sequence). The CDR3 protein is CASSFGQAQETQYF. The CDR3, as DNA: TGTGCCAGCAGTTTCGGACAGGCCCAAGAGACCCAGTACTTC.

The CDR3 nucleotides are TGTGCCAGCAGTTCTCGGGGGCCGAGGCGCACTGAAGCTTTCTTT. It encodes CASSSRGPRRTEAFF. The gene calls are TRBV27 and TRBJ1-1; D possibly corresponds to TRBD1 (6 bases). The germline V gene encodes CDR1 MNHEY and CDR2 SMNVEV (reference sequence). V was trimmed by 4 bases and J by 4 bases, leaving 16 bases between them. The CDR3 loop spans 15 amino acids.

V and J are TRBV7-9 and TRBJ2-2, with D tentatively TRBD2 (5 bases). This CDR3 spans 14 amino acids. Germline CDR1 SEHNR, CDR2 FQNEAQ (reference sequence). V was pared by 1 base and J by 6 bases, with 9 bases between. The DNA of the CDR3 is TGTGCCAGCAGCTTAGTCACGGGATCCGGGGAGCTGTTTTTT. It specifies CASSLVTGSGELFF.

The chain links TRBV30 to TRBJ1-1, with D perhaps matching TRBD1 (6 bases). The length of the CDR3 is 14 residues. V shed 0 bases and J shed 5 bases, with 13 bases lying between them. CDR1 and CDR2 from the germline V gene are GTSNPN and SVGIG (reference sequence). The CDR3 spells CAWSVAGVQTEAFF. DNA for the CDR3: TGTGCCTGGAGTGTAGCAGGGGTGCAAACTGAAGCTTTCTTT.

A remark on this clone: Compared with germline, one end of the junction differs, possibly owing to a read error. The chain is built from TRBV30 and TRBJ1-2, with D perhaps TRBD1 (5 bases). Germline CDR1 and CDR2: GTSNPN and SVGIG (reference sequence). The CDR3 consists of 12 residues. CDR3 loop: CARREGSVGYTF. CDR3 nucleotides: TGTGCCAGGAGAGAGGGGTCTGTTGGCTACACCTTC.

This chain links TRBV27 with TRBJ1-5, with no clear D. Per germline, CDR1 MNHEY and CDR2 SMNVEV (reference sequence). V was cut by 2 bases and J by 5 bases, with 10 bases left in between. CDR3 length equals 14 residues. CDR3 nucleotide sequence: TGTGCCAGCAGTTTAGGTGGTATGGATCAGCCCCAGCATTTT. It encodes CASSLGGMDQPQHF.

The chain uses TRBV11-2 and TRBJ2-5; no firm D call. Trimming took 0 bases from V and 1 from J, leaving 12 bases between them. The CDR3 extends over 16 amino acids. The V gene's germline CDR1 is SGHAT and CDR2 FQNNGV. CDR3 region: CASSLDLSTSQETQYF. CDR3 DNA sequence: TGTGCCAGCAGCTTAGATCTTAGCACCAGCCAAGAGACCCAGTACTTC.

The chain carries TRBV2 and TRBJ2-3, with D tentatively TRBD1 or TRBD2 (6 bases each). Germline CDR1 reads SNHLY; CDR2 reads FYNNEI. The germline V and J ends were trimmed by 4 bases and 1 base, with 15 bases remaining between them. This CDR3 contains 16 residues. In DNA form, the CDR3 reads TGTGCCAGCAGTGGAGAGCCGGGGGCGCGCACAGATACGCAGTATTTT. The encoded protein is CASSGEPGARTDTQYF. Full variable domain (missing parts from reference TRBV2 and TRBJ2-3): EPEVTQTPSHQVTQMGQEVILRCVPISNHLYFYWYRQILGQKVEFLVSFYNNEISEKSEIFDDQFSVERPDGSNFTLKIRSTKLEDSAMYFCASSGEPGARTDTQYFGPGTRLTVL.

The table lists this clone with a few counts. The rearrangement uses TRBV15 and TRBJ2-3; a possible D gene is TRBD2 (6 bases). This CDR3 is 14 amino acids long. The germline CDR1 and CDR2 sequences are LNHNV and YYDKDF (reference sequence). Between the trimmed V and J ends, which lost 9 bases and 2 bases, there was a span of 15 bases. CDR3 nucleotides: TGTGCCACAAGTTCGGGGGACTCCACAGATACGCAGTATTTT. Its translation: CATSSGDSTDTQYF.

The DNA for the CDR3 is TGTGCCGGGTACAGAATACCTAACTATGGCTACACCTTC. This translates into CAGYRIPNYGYTF. The genes are TRBV30 and TRBJ1-2; no definite D call. The CDR3 consists of 13 residues. Germline V gene data show CDR1 as GTSNPN and CDR2 as SVGIG (reference sequence). Trimming removed 8 bases at V and 0 bases at J, with 13 bases between.

This clone was seen many times. The chain combines TRBV5-6 with TRBJ1-2; D is uncertain. The CDR3 covers 11 residues. V lost 2 bases, J lost 8 bases, and 7 bases lay in between. The germline V gene encodes CDR1 SGHDT and CDR2 YYEEEE. The CDR3 DNA reads TGTGCCAGCAGCTTCATTACGGGCTACACCTTC. Protein: CASSFITGYTF.

J is TRBJ2-7 and V is TRBV10-2, with D maybe TRBD1 (5 bases). CDR3 length equals 14 residues. The ends were cut back, 3 bases at V and 0 bases at J, with 9 bases in the middle. CDR1 WSHSY and CDR2 SAAADI come from the germline V gene. The CDR3, as DNA: TGCGCCAGCAGTGAATCAGGGATCTCCTACGAGCAGTACTTC. It yields the protein CASSESGISYEQYF.

The rearrangement links TRBV4-1 to TRBJ2-1; D call uncertain. This CDR3 is 15 amino acids long. Germline loops: CDR1 MGHRA, CDR2 YSYEKL. Trimming pared 1 base from V and 9 bases from J, leaving 16 bases between. The CDR3 nucleotides read TGCGCCAGCAGCCAAGTCGGCCCCGATGTAGGTGAGCAGTTCTTC. This codes for CASSQVGPDVGEQFF.

This clone was counted only a few times. Here the CDR3 reads CASGTHQETQYF. CDR3 DNA: TGTGCCAGCGGGACTCACCAAGAGACCCAGTACTTC. The rearrangement joins TRBV10-3 to TRBJ2-5; D perhaps matches TRBD2 (6 bases). CDR1 and CDR2 (germline): ENHRY, SYGVKD. The CDR3 loop spans 12 amino acids. Trimming removed 10 bases at V and 0 bases at J, with 9 bases between.

This chain uses TRBV12-5 with TRBJ1-5; D not certain. V was pared by 8 bases and J by 4 bases, with 6 bases between. CDR3 length equals 11 residues. Germline V gives CDR1 LGHNT, CDR2 FRNRAP. Here the CDR3 reads CASSDNQPQHF. DNA of the CDR3: TGTGCTAGTTCCGATAATCAGCCCCAGCATTTT.

This clone appeared once. The chain is built from TRBV30 and TRBJ2-2; possibly TRBD2 for D (5 bases). The CDR3 runs 15 residues. Per germline, CDR1 GTSNPN and CDR2 SVGIG (reference sequence). V lost 0 bases, J lost 0 bases, and 8 bases lay in between. The CDR3 is CAWSVPDSNTGELFF. Written as DNA, the CDR3 is TGTGCCTGGAGTGTCCCGGACTCGAACACCGGGGAGCTGTTTTTT.